This entry describes one T cell receptor beta chain. Its cognate antigen is unknown. TCRalpha along with TCRbeta cDNA was subjected to two nested PCRs lasting roughly 15 and 9 cycles. TCRdb derives one entry per CDR3 protein from the 5' RACE reads, leaving out DNA. The table counts fewer than 400,000 distinct CDR3 sequences; about 5% lies in the top ten. These data are taken from a study of monozygotic twins with inflammatory bowel disease. Study-wide results and caveats: The inverse Simpson measure of TCRbeta diversity was lower in IBD patients than in healthy co-twins.

The CDR3 has 14 amino acids. Germline CDR1 MGHDK, CDR2 SYGVNS. This clonotype originated in a human donor with ulcerative colitis or Crohn's disease, or a healthy co-twin of an affected twin (not recorded which). The specimen was blood. The chain uses TRBV25-1 and TRBJ1-4. CDR3 loop: CASSGEGVGEKLFF.